The clone carrying this T cell receptor (beta chain) was seen many times. Trimming took 6 bases from V and 5 from J, leaving 17 bases between them. This CDR3 is built from 14 residues. Per the germline V gene, CDR1 is SGHRS and CDR2 is YFSETQ. This sample was included in a study of patients and donors after allogeneic stem cell transplantation. TCRdb re-analysed the RT-PCR reads in MiXCR, keeping a single row per CDR3 protein. The table lists hundreds of thousands of distinct CDR3 sequences, around 15% of them singletons. The source material was blood, either unsorted or a sorted T cell fraction (not recorded which). This TCR was sampled from a human donor who was either an allogeneic HSCT recipient or a stem cell or donor lymphocyte infusion donor (not recorded which). It is not recorded whose cells these are; they may come from a transplant donor. The V gene is TRBV5-1, the J gene TRBJ2-5, with D unclear. For the CDR3, the DNA is TGCGCCAGCACTTTGGGCTCATATTCGGAGACCCAGTACTTC. Amino acid sequence: CASTLGSYSETQYF.